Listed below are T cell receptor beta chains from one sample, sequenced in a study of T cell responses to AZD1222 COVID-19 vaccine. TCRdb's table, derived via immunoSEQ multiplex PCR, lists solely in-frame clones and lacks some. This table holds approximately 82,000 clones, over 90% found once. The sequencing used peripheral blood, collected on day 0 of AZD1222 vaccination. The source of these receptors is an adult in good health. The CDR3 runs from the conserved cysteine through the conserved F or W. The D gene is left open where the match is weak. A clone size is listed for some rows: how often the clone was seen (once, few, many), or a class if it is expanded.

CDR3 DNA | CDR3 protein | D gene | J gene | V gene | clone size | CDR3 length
TGTGCCAGCAGTCCTCAGGGGGTAGGCCAGCCCCAGCATTTT | CASSPQGVGQPQHF | TRBD1 | TRBJ1-5 | TRBV6-5 | NA | 14
TGTGCCAGCAGTTACAAATATGGGGGTCAGCCCCAGCATTTT | CASSYKYGGQPQHF | NA | TRBJ1-5 | TRBV6-5 | NA | 14
TGTGCCAGCAGTGAAATGTCAGGGCTTGAGCAGTTCTTC | CASSEMSGLEQFF | NA | TRBJ2-1 | TRBV6-1 | NA | 13
TGCGCCAGCAGCCAAGGGGAGGGAATCAACTATGGCTACACCTTC | CASSQGEGINYGYTF | NA | TRBJ1-2 | TRBV4-1 | NA | 15
TGTGCCAGCAGCCAAGTCTGGGGAGCGGGGGGGCCTGACAATGAGCAGTTCTTC | CASSQVWGAGGPDNEQFF | TRBD2 | TRBJ2-1 | TRBV4-2 | NA | 18
TGTGCCAGTAGTGAGCAGAAGGGCCAGCCCCAGCATTTT | CASSEQKGQPQHF | NA | TRBJ1-5 | TRBV19 | NA | 13
TGTGCCAGCAGCATAATTACAAGACAAGCATACAATGAGCAGTTCTTC | CASSIITRQAYNEQFF | NA | TRBJ2-1 | TRBV5-4 | NA | 16
TGTGCCAGCAGCGTAGCGGGGACAGGTAATGGCTACACCTTC | CASSVAGTGNGYTF | TRBD1 | TRBJ1-2 | TRBV7-9 | NA | 14
TGTGCCAGCAGCGCCGGGGACAGGGATGAAAAACTGTTTTTT | CASSAGDRDEKLFF | TRBD1 | TRBJ1-4 | TRBV9 | NA | 14
TGTGCCAGCAGTTTTGGCCGAGGGGCCTTCAACTCACCCCTCCACTTT | CASSFGRGAFNSPLHF | NA | TRBJ1-6 | TRBV28 | NA | 16
TGTGCCAGTAGTCATATAGCGGGGGGGCTTTCAACAGATACGCAGTATTTT | CASSHIAGGLSTDTQYF | TRBD2 | TRBJ2-3 | TRBV19 | NA | 17
TGTGCCAGCAGTTCCAGTCGCTCTGGAAACACCATATATTTT | CASSSSRSGNTIYF | NA | TRBJ1-3 | TRBV28 | NA | 14
TGTGCCAGCAGCTTAATGATTGGAGGAGAAAAACTGTTTTTT | CASSLMIGGEKLFF | NA | TRBJ1-4 | TRBV11-2 | once | 14
TGTGCCAGCAGCTTGTTATATCTGGACAGGGGAAATTCACCCCTCCACTTT | CASSLLYLDRGNSPLHF | TRBD1 | TRBJ1-6 | TRBV5-8 | NA | 17
TGTGCCAGCAGACCCACTAGCGCCACGAGGGATACGCAGTATTTT | CASRPTSATRDTQYF | TRBD2 | TRBJ2-3 | TRBV6-5 | NA | 15
TGTGCCAGTAGTATAGCTCGGGGGGCAGGAGAAAAACTGTTTTTT | CASSIARGAGEKLFF | NA | TRBJ1-4 | TRBV19 | NA | 15
TGTGCCAGTAGTATGGGGGGCAGCACAGATACGCAGTATTTT | CASSMGGSTDTQYF | NA | TRBJ2-3 | TRBV19 | NA | 14
TGTGCCAGCAGTTCCGGCCTTGGGACCCAAGAGACCCAGTACTTC | CASSSGLGTQETQYF | NA | TRBJ2-5 | TRBV27 | once | 15
TGCGCCAGCAGCCCTGGAGACCATAATTCACCCCTCCACTTT | CASSPGDHNSPLHF | NA | TRBJ1-6 | TRBV4-1 | NA | 14
TGTGCCAGCAGCGTAGTCCAGGGGCGTGCCACTGAAGCTTTCTTT | CASSVVQGRATEAFF | NA | TRBJ1-1 | TRBV9 | once | 15
TGTGCCCGCTCAGGTTATAGCTCCTACGAGCAGTACTTC | CARSGYSSYEQYF | NA | TRBJ2-7 | TRBV9 | NA | 13
TGTGCCAGCAGCTTGGGGGTATCAGAGACCCAGTACTTC | CASSLGVSETQYF | NA | TRBJ2-5 | TRBV7-6 | NA | 13
TGTGCCAGCAGCTTAGACCACCTTCAAGAGACCCAGTACTTC | CASSLDHLQETQYF | NA | TRBJ2-5 | TRBV11-2 | NA | 14
TGCGCCAGCAAACTCACGACAGGTGTTAACTATGGCTACACCTTC | CASKLTTGVNYGYTF | NA | TRBJ1-2 | TRBV10-2 | once | 15
TGTGCCAGCAGCTTAGGTGGGGCCTCCTACGAGCAGTACTTC | CASSLGGASYEQYF | NA | TRBJ2-7 | TRBV7-2 | NA | 14
TGTGCCAGCAGTTACACGGGAAGGGCCGGGGAGCTGTTTTTT | CASSYTGRAGELFF | NA | TRBJ2-2 | TRBV6-2/TRBV6-3 | NA | 14
TGTGCCAGCTCAAATGAGGGAACCAGGTCACCCCTCCACTTT | CASSNEGTRSPLHF | NA | TRBJ1-6 | TRBV18 | once | 14
TGTGCCAGTAGTTACGGGACTAGCGGATCGATGCAGTTCTTC | CASSYGTSGSMQFF | TRBD2 | TRBJ2-1 | TRBV19 | NA | 14
TGTGCCAGCAGTTTAAAGCAGGGGGCAGTAGGTCAGCCCCAGCATTTT | CASSLKQGAVGQPQHF | TRBD1 | TRBJ1-5 | TRBV28 | few | 16
TGTGCCATCAGTGAGCCCAGACGGGGGGACACTGAAGCTTTCTTT | CAISEPRRGDTEAFF | NA | TRBJ1-1 | TRBV10-3 | NA | 15
TGTGCCAGCAAGAGGGGACAGGAAACCTACAATGAGCAGTTCTTC | CASKRGQETYNEQFF | TRBD1 | TRBJ2-1 | TRBV6-5 | NA | 15
TGTGCCAGCAGCCCCGACTCCTCTGGAAACACCATATATTTT | CASSPDSSGNTIYF | NA | TRBJ1-3 | TRBV7-9 | NA | 14
TGCGCCAGCAGCCAAGAGGCGATGGGGCGGGAAGAAAAACTGTTTTTT | CASSQEAMGREEKLFF | NA | TRBJ1-4 | TRBV4-1 | NA | 16
TGTGCCAGCTCACCGGGACAGGGCTCTCTTTATGGCTACACCTTC | CASSPGQGSLYGYTF | TRBD1 | TRBJ1-2 | TRBV18 | NA | 15
TGCAGCGTTGCCGCAAGCCACGAAGCTTTCTTT | CSVAASHEAFF | NA | TRBJ1-1 | TRBV29-1 | NA | 11
TGTGCCAGCTCACTCGCCTCCCGATACAATGAGCAGTTCTTC | CASSLASRYNEQFF | NA | TRBJ2-1 | TRBV18 | once | 14
TGTGCCAGCAGCCAAGATATCCCCCTCACCGGGGAGCTGTTTTTT | CASSQDIPLTGELFF | NA | TRBJ2-2 | TRBV4-2 | NA | 15
TGCAGTGCCCTTCAAGGACGGGAATTAGAATTT | CSALQGRELEF | NA | TRBJ1-6 | TRBV20-1 | NA | 11
TGTGCCAGCTCACCACTGGGCCCGGAGGGGAATTCACCCCTCCACTTT | CASSPLGPEGNSPLHF | NA | TRBJ1-6 | TRBV18 | NA | 16
TGTGCCAGCTCACCACCACAGGTTAGGGATGGCTACACCTTC | CASSPPQVRDGYTF | NA | TRBJ1-2 | TRBV18 | NA | 14
TGTGCCAGCAGTTTTACCTACGAGCAGTACTTC | CASSFTYEQYF | NA | TRBJ2-7 | TRBV2 | NA | 11
TGTGCCACCAGCAGAGAGGGAGAAGGTTTTAGCAATCAGCCCCAGCATTTT | CATSREGEGFSNQPQHF | NA | TRBJ1-5 | TRBV15 | NA | 17
TGTGCCAGCAGGTCCGGGTGGGCAGGGGTGAACACTGAAGCTTTCTTT | CASRSGWAGVNTEAFF | NA | TRBJ1-1 | TRBV7-9 | NA | 16
TGTGCCAGCACCCAGGAAAAGGAGGGCTACACCTTC | CASTQEKEGYTF | NA | TRBJ1-2 | TRBV2 | once | 12
TGCAGCGTTCGACAGGGACTGAACACTGAAGCTTTCTTT | CSVRQGLNTEAFF | TRBD1 | TRBJ1-1 | TRBV29-1 | NA | 13
TGTGCCAGCAGCCTAGTAGACAGGGGAACTAATGAAAAACTGTTTTTT | CASSLVDRGTNEKLFF | TRBD1 | TRBJ1-4 | TRBV14 | NA | 16